One sample yielded the 8 T cell receptor beta chains listed below, sequenced in a study of molecular identifiers for immune sequencing clone quantification (dated by TCRdb to 2016 to 2018). The library was made by PCR. The sequencer listed for this sample is NextSeq 500. TCRdb reprocessing: public reads trimmed at Q25 with fastp, clones called with MiXCR, in-frame beta chains kept. A single entry per CDR3 protein holds the most common genes and DNA from its merged rows. The sample records some 320,000 distinct CDR3 sequences, 24% of which are singletons. About 0.7% of the sample belongs to the ten largest clones. The source material was naive CD8+ T cells from blood, with Jurkat cell RNA spiked in. The sample's cell subset or site label is to be understood as: FACS-sorted CD8+CD4-CCR7+CD45RA+ naive T cells. The receptors here all came from a human donor in good health. Some libraries in this study had Jurkat cell RNA spiked in.

This clonotype was recorded at least ten times. The rearrangement joins TRBV7-2 to TRBJ2-1; 8 bases are shared with TRBD2. The CDR3 totals 17 residues. CDR1 is SGHTA and CDR2 is FQGNSA in the germline V gene. V lost 5 bases to trimming and J lost 8 bases; unmatched junction nucleotides: 17. Here the CDR3 DNA reads TGTGCCAGCAGCCGTGGTCTAGCGGGCCCATCATGGCATGAGCAGTTCTTC. Translating it yields CASSRGLAGPSWHEQFF.

This clonotype was counted only a few times. The CDR3 protein is CASSLLAGASGELFF. CDR3 DNA: TGTGCCAGCAGCTTACTAGCGGGGGCCTCCGGGGAGCTGTTTTTT. The chain couples TRBV11-2 to TRBJ2-2, with 10 bases that match TRBD2. V was pared by 2 bases and J by 6 bases, with 3 bases of the junction left unmatched. Germline lookup yields CDR1 SGHAT and CDR2 FQNNGV. CDR3 length: 15 amino acids.

This clonotype was seen more than once but under ten times. The junction does not match germline at one end; this may be a read error. The genes are TRBV7-9 and TRBJ2-7; 11 bases line up with TRBD2. This CDR3 is 14 amino acids long. Per germline, CDR1 SEHNR and CDR2 FQNEAQ (reference sequence). Here the CDR3 DNA reads TGTGCCAGCCTCGGGACTAGCGGAGACTACGTGCAGTACTTC. This codes for CASLGTSGDYVQYF. Filled out from reference TRBV7-9 and TRBJ2-7, the complete variable domain reads DTGVSQNPRHKITKRGQNVTFRCDPISEHNRLYWYRQTLGQGPEFLTYFQNEAQLEKSRLLSDRFSAERPKGSFSTLEIQRTEQGDSAMYLCASLGTSGDYVQYFGPGTRLTVT.

The J gene is TRBJ1-5, the V gene TRBV7-9, with 9 positions matching TRBD1. After removal of 6 bases from V and 7 bases from J, the junction contained 7 bases not matched to a gene. Germline-derived CDR1 and CDR2 are SEHNR and FQNEAQ (reference sequence). This CDR3 is built from 14 residues. As DNA, the CDR3 is TGTGCCAGCAGTCAAGGACAGGGGCGACAGCCCCAGCATTTT. This encodes CASSQGQGRQPQHF. The full variable domain, with the rest looked up from reference TRBV7-9 and TRBJ1-5, is DTGVSQNPRHKITKRGQNVTFRCDPISEHNRLYWYRQTLGQGPEFLTYFQNEAQLEKSRLLSDRFSAERPKGSFSTLEIQRTEQGDSAMYLCASSQGQGRQPQHFGDGTRLSIL.

This clonotype has more than one count but fewer than ten. This chain connects TRBV30 to TRBJ2-2, with 7 bases fitting TRBD1. CDR1 is GTSNPN, CDR2 SVGIG, per germline (reference sequence). CDR3 length: 15 residues. The V segment lost 0 bases and the J segment 4 bases; nucleotides outside the gene matches: 5. CDR3 DNA sequence: TGTGCCTGGAGTGTACGACAGGGCGGCACCGGGGAGCTGTTTTTT. Protein product: CAWSVRQGGTGELFF.

Of note for this clonotype: Because the CDR3's place on the DNA is in doubt, the DNA is left out and the CDR3 is given as listed by TCRdb. This chain links TRBV2 with TRBJ1-5. The V gene's germline CDR1 is SNHLY and CDR2 FYNNEI. 13 amino acids form the CDR3, both terminal residues included. The CDR3 reads CASSTSGDQPQHF.

This clonotype was detected only a few times. This rearrangement joins TRBV27 to TRBJ1-2, with D unresolved. CDR1 is MNHEY and CDR2 is SMNVEV in the germline V gene (reference sequence). V was shortened by 5 bases and J by 7 bases, with 14 bases between the two germline ends. The CDR3 is 13 amino acids. The CDR3 DNA reads as TGTGCCAGCAGTCCCAGGTTAAAGCTTGGCTACACCTTC. It translates to CASSPRLKLGYTF.

A word on this clonotype: A much bigger clone sits one base away, suggesting this may be a read error. The rearrangement links TRBV29-1 to TRBJ2-5, with 9 bases fitting TRBD1. The CDR3 is 14 residues long. Germline V gene lookup returns CDR1 SQVTM and CDR2 ANQGSEA. V dropped 2 bases and J dropped 9; count of bases not matched to a gene: 10. As DNA, the CDR3 is TGCAGCGTTGAATATTTGGGACAGGGAAAGCCCCAGTACTTC. Translated: CSVEYLGQGKPQYF.